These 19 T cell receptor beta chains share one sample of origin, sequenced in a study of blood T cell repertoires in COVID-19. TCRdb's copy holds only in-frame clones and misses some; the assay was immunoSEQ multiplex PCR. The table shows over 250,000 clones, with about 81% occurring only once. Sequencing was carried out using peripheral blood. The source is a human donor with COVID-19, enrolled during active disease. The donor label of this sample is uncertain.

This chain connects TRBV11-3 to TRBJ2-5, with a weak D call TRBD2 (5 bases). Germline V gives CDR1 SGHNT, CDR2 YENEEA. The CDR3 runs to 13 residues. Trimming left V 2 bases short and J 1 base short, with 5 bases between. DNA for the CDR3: TGTGCCAGCAGCTTAAGCGGCCAAGAGACCCAGTACTTC. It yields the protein CASSLSGQETQYF.

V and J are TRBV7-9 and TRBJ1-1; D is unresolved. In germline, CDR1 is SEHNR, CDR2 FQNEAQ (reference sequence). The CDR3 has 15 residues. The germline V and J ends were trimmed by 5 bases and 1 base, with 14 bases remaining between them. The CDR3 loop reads CASSRIRQANTEAFF. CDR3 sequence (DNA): TGTGCCAGCAGCCGGATTCGGCAGGCGAACACTGAAGCTTTCTTT.

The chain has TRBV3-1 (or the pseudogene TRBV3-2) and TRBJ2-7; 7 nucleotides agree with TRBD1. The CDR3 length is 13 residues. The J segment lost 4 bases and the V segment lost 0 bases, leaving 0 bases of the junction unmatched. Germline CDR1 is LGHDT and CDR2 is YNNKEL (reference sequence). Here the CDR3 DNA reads TGTGCCAGCAGCCAAGAACAGGGGTACGAGCAGTACTTC. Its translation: CASSQEQGYEQYF.

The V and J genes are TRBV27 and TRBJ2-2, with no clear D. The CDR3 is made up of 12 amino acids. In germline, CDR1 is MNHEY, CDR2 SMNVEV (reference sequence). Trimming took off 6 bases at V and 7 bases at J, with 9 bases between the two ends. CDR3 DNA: TGTGCCAGCAGGGTGCTAGACGGGGAGCTGTTTTTT. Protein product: CASRVLDGELFF.

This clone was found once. DNA for the CDR3: TGTGCCAGCAGCCCAGCGGGAGGGAGCTCCTACGAGCAGTACTTC. Its protein product is CASSPAGGSSYEQYF. The V gene is TRBV7-2, the J gene TRBJ2-7; 10 bases line up with TRBD2. J lost 0 bases, V lost 5 bases, and 4 bases had no gene match. The germline gives CDR1 SGHTA, CDR2 FQGNSA. This CDR3 is built from 15 residues.

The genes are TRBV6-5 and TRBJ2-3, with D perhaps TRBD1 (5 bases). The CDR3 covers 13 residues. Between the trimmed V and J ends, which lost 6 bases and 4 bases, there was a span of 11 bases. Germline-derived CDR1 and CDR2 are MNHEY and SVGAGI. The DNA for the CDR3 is TGTGCCAGCAGCCCCGACAGAGCAGATACGCAGTATTTT. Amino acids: CASSPDRADTQYF.

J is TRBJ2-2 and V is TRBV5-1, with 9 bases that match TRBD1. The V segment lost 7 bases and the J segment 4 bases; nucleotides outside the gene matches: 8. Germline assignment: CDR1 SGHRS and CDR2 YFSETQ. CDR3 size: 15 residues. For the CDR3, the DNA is TGCGCCAGCGGTTTCGGACAGGGGTCCACCGGGGAGCTGTTTTTT. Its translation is CASGFGQGSTGELFF.

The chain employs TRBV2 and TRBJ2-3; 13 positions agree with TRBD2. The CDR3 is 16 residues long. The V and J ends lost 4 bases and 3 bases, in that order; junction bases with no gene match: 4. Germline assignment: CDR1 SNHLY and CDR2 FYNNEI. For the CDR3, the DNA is TGTGCCAGCAGTGGGACTAGCGGGAGTAGGACAGATACGCAGTATTTT. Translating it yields CASSGTSGSRTDTQYF.

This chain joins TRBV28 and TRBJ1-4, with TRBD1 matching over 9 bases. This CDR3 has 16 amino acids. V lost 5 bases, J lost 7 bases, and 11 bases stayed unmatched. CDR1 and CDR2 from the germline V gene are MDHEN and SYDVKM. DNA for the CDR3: TGTGCCAGCAGTCCGCCTGGGACAGGGTTTTTTGAAAAACTGTTTTTT. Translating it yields CASSPPGTGFFEKLFF.

As DNA, the CDR3 is TGCGCCAGCGCAGGGGTAGGGGCTTACAATGAGCAGTTCTTC. Residues: CASAGVGAYNEQFF. This chain links TRBV5-1 with TRBJ2-1, with D perhaps matching TRBD1 (6 bases). Trimming took 7 bases from V and 4 from J, leaving 15 bases between them. Germline CDR1 SGHRS, CDR2 YFSETQ. The CDR3 has 14 residues.

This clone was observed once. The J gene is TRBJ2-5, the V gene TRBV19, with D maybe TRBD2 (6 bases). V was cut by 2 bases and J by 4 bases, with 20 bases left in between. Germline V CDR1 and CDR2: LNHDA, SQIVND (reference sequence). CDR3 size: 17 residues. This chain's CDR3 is CASSIRRETEGRETQYF. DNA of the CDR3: TGTGCCAGTAGTATAAGGCGTGAGACGGAGGGAAGAGAGACCCAGTACTTC.

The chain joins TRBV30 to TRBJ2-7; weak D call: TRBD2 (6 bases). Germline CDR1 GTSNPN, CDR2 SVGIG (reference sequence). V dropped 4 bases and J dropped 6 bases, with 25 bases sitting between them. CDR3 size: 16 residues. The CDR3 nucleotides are TGTGCCTGGACCCTAACAACCCGAGGGACTTATTCCGAGCAGTACTTC. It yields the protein CAWTLTTRGTYSEQYF.

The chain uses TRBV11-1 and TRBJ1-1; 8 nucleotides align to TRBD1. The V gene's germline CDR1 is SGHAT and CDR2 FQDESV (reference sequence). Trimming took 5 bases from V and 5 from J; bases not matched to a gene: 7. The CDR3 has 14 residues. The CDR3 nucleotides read TGTGCCAGCAGCCCCGACAGGGGCGGAACTGAAGCTTTCTTT. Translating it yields CASSPDRGGTEAFF.

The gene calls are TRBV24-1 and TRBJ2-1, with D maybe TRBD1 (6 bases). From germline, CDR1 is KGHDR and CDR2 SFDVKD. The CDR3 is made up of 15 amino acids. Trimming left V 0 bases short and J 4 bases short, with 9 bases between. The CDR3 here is CATSDLGTSYNEQFF. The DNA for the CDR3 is TGTGCCACCAGTGATTTGGGGACAAGTTACAATGAGCAGTTCTTC.

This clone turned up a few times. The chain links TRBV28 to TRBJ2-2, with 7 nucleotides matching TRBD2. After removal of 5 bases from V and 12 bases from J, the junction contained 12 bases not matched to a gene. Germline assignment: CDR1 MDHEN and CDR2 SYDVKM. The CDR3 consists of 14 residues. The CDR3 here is CASSLLSAGAQLFF. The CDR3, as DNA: TGTGCCAGCAGTCTTCTGTCGGCGGGAGCCCAGCTGTTTTTT. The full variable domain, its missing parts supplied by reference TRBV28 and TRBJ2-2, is DVKVTQSSRYLVKRTGEKVFLECVQDMDHENMFWYRQDPGLGLRLIYFSYDVKMKEKGDIPEGYSVSREKKERFSLILESASTNQTSMYLCASSLLSAGAQLFFGEGSRLTVL.

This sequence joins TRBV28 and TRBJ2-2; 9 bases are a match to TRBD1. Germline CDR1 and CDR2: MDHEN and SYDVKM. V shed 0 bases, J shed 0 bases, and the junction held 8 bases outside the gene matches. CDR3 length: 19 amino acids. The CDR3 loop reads CASSLWGQGVSANTGELFF. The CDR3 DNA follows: TGTGCCAGCAGTTTATGGGGACAGGGAGTGTCCGCGAACACCGGGGAGCTGTTTTTT.

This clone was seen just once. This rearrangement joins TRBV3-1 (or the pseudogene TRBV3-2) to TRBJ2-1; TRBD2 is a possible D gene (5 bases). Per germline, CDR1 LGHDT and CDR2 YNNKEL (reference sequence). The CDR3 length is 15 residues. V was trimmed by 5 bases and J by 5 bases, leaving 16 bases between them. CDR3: CASSSAGHRNNEQFF. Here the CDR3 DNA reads TGTGCCAGCAGCTCGGCGGGCCACAGAAACAATGAGCAGTTCTTC.

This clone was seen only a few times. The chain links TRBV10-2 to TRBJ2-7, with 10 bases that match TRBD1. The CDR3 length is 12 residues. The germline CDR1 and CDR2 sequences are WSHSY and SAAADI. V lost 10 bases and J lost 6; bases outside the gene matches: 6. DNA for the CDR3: TGCGCCACAGAAGGACAGGGGGTCGAGCAGTACTTC. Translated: CATEGQGVEQYF.

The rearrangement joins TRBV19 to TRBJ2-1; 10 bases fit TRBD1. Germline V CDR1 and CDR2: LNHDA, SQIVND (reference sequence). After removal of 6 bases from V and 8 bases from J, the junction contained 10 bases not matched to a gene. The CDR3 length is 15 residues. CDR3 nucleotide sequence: TGTGCCAGTAGCAGGGGACAGGGGTTCGTGGATGAGCAGTTCTTC. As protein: CASSRGQGFVDEQFF. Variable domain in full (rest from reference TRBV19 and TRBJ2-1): DGGITQSPKYLFRKEGQNVTLSCEQNLNHDAMYWYRQDPGQGLRLIYYSQIVNDFQKGDIAEGYSVSREKKESFPLTVTSAQKNPTAFYLCASSRGQGFVDEQFFGPGTRLTVL.